These 27 T cell receptor beta chains were all obtained from the same sample, sequenced in a study of radiation and T cells in renal cell carcinoma. Using immunoSEQ multiplex PCR, the repertoire was profiled, and TCRdb retains in-frame clones only, with some absent. The sample carries around 180,000 clones, about 87% recorded once. Time point in this sample: blood 4 weeks post-SBRT, at nephrectomy. Treatment denoted: 15 Gy SBRT to primary tumor, nephrectomy 4 weeks later. Sequenced material: blood, taken from a patient whose treatment included radiotherapy and nephrectomy. All receptors derive from a woman aged 45 to 65 with renal cell carcinoma.

This clone was seen a few times. The chain carries TRBV5-1 and TRBJ1-1; D ambiguous. Germline CDR1 SGHRS, CDR2 YFSETQ. Trimming left V 2 bases short and J 7 bases short, with 9 bases between. The CDR3 is made up of 12 amino acids. In DNA, the CDR3 is TGCGCCAGCAGCTTTACCGCCGGTGAAGCTTTCTTT. It encodes CASSFTAGEAFF.

This clone appeared once. The V call is TRBV10-1, the J call TRBJ1-4; D gene uncertain. Trimming stripped 2 bases from V and 4 bases from J, with 11 bases between. CDR1 and CDR2 from the germline V gene are WNHNN and SYGVQD (reference sequence). This CDR3 has 15 amino acids. CDR3: CASSEGSANNEKLFF. CDR3 bases: TGCGCCAGCAGTGAGGGGTCAGCTAATAATGAAAAACTGTTTTTT.

The chain uses TRBV6-6 and TRBJ1-5; D possibly corresponds to TRBD1 (5 bases). Trimming removed 8 bases from V and 2 bases from J, with 16 bases in between. Germline V gene lookup returns CDR1 MNHNY and CDR2 SVGAGI (reference sequence). This CDR3 is built from 15 residues. DNA for the CDR3: TGTGCCAGCGGCAAGGGGCAGGGAGGCAATCAGCCCCAGCATTTT. Protein: CASGKGQGGNQPQHF.

This rearrangement joins TRBV5-1 to TRBJ1-4; no clear D. CDR1 SGHRS and CDR2 YFSETQ come from the germline V gene. V lost 4 bases and J lost 6, with 16 bases in between. This CDR3 region has 15 residues. CDR3 bases: TGCGCCAGCAGCAGGGAGGTAGGGTCGGATGAAAAACTGTTTTTT. Translated, it gives CASSREVGSDEKLFF.

The chain combines TRBV29-1 with TRBJ2-3; D not resolved. Germline CDR1 reads SQVTM; CDR2 reads ANQGSEA. The CDR3 has 13 amino acids. CDR3 in DNA: TGCACCAGCGCAGCGCAGAGCACAGATACGCAGTATTTT. It encodes CTSAAQSTDTQYF.

The chain combines TRBV19 with TRBJ1-1; TRBD1 agrees at 10 bases. V trimming: 9 bases; J trimming: 6 bases; junction bases outside the gene matches: 10. CDR3 length: 14 amino acids. Germline V gene sequence: CDR1 LNHDA, CDR2 SQIVND (reference sequence). CDR3 loop: CASLRQGASAEAFF. CDR3 sequence (DNA): TGTGCCAGCCTTCGACAGGGGGCGAGCGCTGAAGCTTTCTTT.

V is TRBV11-2 and J is TRBJ1-3, with D perhaps TRBD1 (5 bases). The germline V and J ends were trimmed by 2 bases and 2 bases, with 10 bases remaining between them. This CDR3 contains 15 residues. CDR1 and CDR2 from the germline V gene are SGHAT and FQNNGV. The CDR3 here is CASSLQGRPGNTIYF. DNA of the CDR3: TGTGCCAGCAGCTTACAGGGTCGGCCTGGAAACACCATATATTTT.

The V call is TRBV29-1, the J call TRBJ2-2; TRBD1 matches 9 bases. Trimming at V came to 6 bases and at J to 2 bases, leaving 7 bases not matched to a gene. Germline V gene data show CDR1 as SQVTM and CDR2 as ANQGSEA. The length of the CDR3 is 15 residues. The CDR3 here is CSVQQGAHNTGELFF. DNA of the CDR3: TGCAGCGTCCAACAGGGGGCGCATAACACCGGGGAGCTGTTTTTT.

The chain links TRBV7-2 to TRBJ2-1; D remains unclear. The CDR3 length is 12 residues. Trimming took 1 base from V and 10 from J, leaving 8 bases between them. The germline CDR1 and CDR2 sequences are SGHTA and FQGNSA. CDR3 coding DNA: TGTGCCAGCAGCTTAGTCATGAAGGAGCAGTTCTTC. This translates into CASSLVMKEQFF.

The chain employs TRBV10-3 and TRBJ2-3; D call uncertain. The ends were cut back, 0 bases at V and 4 bases at J, with 5 bases in the middle. The germline V gene has CDR1 ENHRY and CDR2 SYGVKD. There are 13 residues in the CDR3. CDR3 sequence (DNA): TGTGCCATCAGTGAGTCGACTCCAGATACGCAGTATTTT. This gives the protein CAISESTPDTQYF.

The chain is built from TRBV5-1 and TRBJ1-1; the match to TRBD1 covers 9 bases. The CDR3 totals 15 residues. With 0 bases clipped from V and 4 bases from J, the junction kept 4 bases outside the gene matches. Germline V gene data show CDR1 as SGHRS and CDR2 as YFSETQ. As DNA, the CDR3 is TGCGCCAGCAGCTTGGCGGGACAGGGTATCACTGAAGCTTTCTTT. Its protein is CASSLAGQGITEAFF.

This clone has only one observation. This sequence joins TRBV6-1 and TRBJ2-5; D might be TRBD1 or TRBD2, each matching 6 bases. Germline V CDR1 and CDR2: MNHNS, SASEGT. Trimming stripped 4 bases from V and 1 base from J, with 13 bases between. The CDR3 has 15 residues. The CDR3 DNA follows: TGTGCCAGCAGTGCAATAGGGGGGCTCCAAGAGACCCAGTACTTC. Its translation is CASSAIGGLQETQYF.

This clone has just one count. This chain links TRBV4-1 with TRBJ2-5, with D unclear. Looked up from germline, CDR1 is MGHRA and CDR2 is YSYEKL. The CDR3 contains 13 residues. Between the trimmed V and J ends, which lost 2 bases and 5 bases, there was a span of 9 bases. CDR3 nucleotides: TGCGCCAGCAGCCAACAACAAGAGGAGACCCAGTACTTC. Residues: CASSQQQEETQYF.

The rearrangement joins TRBV6-1 to TRBJ2-5, with 8 bases that match TRBD1. Losses at the gene ends were 1 base for V and 5 bases for J; bases not matched to a gene: 3. The CDR3 is 14 amino acids. From germline, CDR1 is MNHNS and CDR2 SASEGT. In DNA, the CDR3 is TGTGCCAGCAGTGAAGTGGACAGGGAGGAGACCCAGTACTTC. It codes for CASSEVDREETQYF.

CDR3 region: CASSIRTGTGDNRQFF. CDR3 nucleotides: TGTGCCAGTAGTATTCGTACCGGGACAGGGGACAACAGGCAGTTCTTC. This chain links TRBV19 with TRBJ2-1; 10 positions agree with TRBD1. CDR1 LNHDA and CDR2 SQIVND come from the germline V gene (reference sequence). The CDR3 length is 16 residues. Trimming took 3 bases from V and 12 from J; bases not matched to a gene: 14.

V is TRBV6-1 and J is TRBJ2-4; TRBD1 matches at 9 bases. This CDR3 contains 14 residues. Germline lookup yields CDR1 MNHNS and CDR2 SASEGT. The V and J ends lost 7 bases and 7 bases, in that order; junction bases with no gene match: 8. CDR3 amino acids: CASTPGQGVNIQYF. CDR3 coding DNA: TGTGCCAGCACCCCGGGACAGGGTGTTAACATTCAGTACTTC.

This rearrangement joins TRBV7-2 to TRBJ1-6; D unclear. Trimming took off 2 bases at V and 5 bases at J, with 10 bases between the two ends. The CDR3 loop spans 15 amino acids. CDR1 and CDR2 (germline): SGHTA, FQGNSA. The CDR3, as DNA: TGTGCCAGCAGCTTAAGGCGGGTCCATAATTCACCCCTCCACTTT. Residues: CASSLRRVHNSPLHF.

V is TRBV14 and J is TRBJ2-3, with 11 bases matching TRBD1. CDR1 SGHDN and CDR2 FVKESK come from the germline V gene. The junction had 8 bases not matched to a gene; V was cut back by 4 bases and J by 5 bases. The CDR3 spans 16 residues. CDR3 nucleotides: TGTGCCAGCAGCCTCGGACAGGGGGCTTGGATAGATACGCAGTATTTT. Translating gives CASSLGQGAWIDTQYF.

The rearrangement joins TRBV28 to TRBJ1-3; perhaps TRBD1 as D (5 bases). V dropped 2 bases and J dropped 0 bases, with 14 bases sitting between them. In germline, CDR1 is MDHEN, CDR2 SYDVKM. The CDR3 is made up of 17 amino acids. The CDR3 loop is CASSLLRQGFSGNTIYF. CDR3 in DNA: TGTGCCAGCAGTTTACTTCGGCAGGGCTTCTCTGGAAACACCATATATTTT.

The V call is TRBV14, the J call TRBJ2-5; tentatively, D is TRBD1 (5 bases). Germline V CDR1 and CDR2: SGHDN, FVKESK. The CDR3 consists of 18 residues. V dropped 0 bases and J dropped 2 bases, with 19 bases sitting between them. CDR3 sequence: CASSQDFRDGNWQETQYF. The CDR3, as DNA: TGTGCCAGCAGCCAAGACTTCAGGGATGGTAACTGGCAAGAGACCCAGTACTTC.

The gene calls are TRBV7-2 and TRBJ2-3; 10 bases agree with TRBD2. This CDR3 comprises 17 residues. The germline V gene has CDR1 SGHTA and CDR2 FQGNSA. V was clipped by 0 bases and J by 0 bases; unmatched bases: 3. In DNA form, the CDR3 reads TGTGCCAGCAGCTTAGCACTAGCGGGGACTAGCACAGATACGCAGTATTTT. Amino acids: CASSLALAGTSTDTQYF.

This rearrangement joins TRBV15 to TRBJ2-7; D unresolved. The CDR3 totals 16 residues. The germline V and J ends were trimmed by 3 bases and 4 bases, with 19 bases remaining between them. The germline CDR1 and CDR2 sequences are LNHNV and YYDKDF (reference sequence). The CDR3 reads CATSRETRSVGYEQYF. The CDR3 region has the DNA TGTGCCACCAGCAGGGAAACTCGATCAGTTGGTTACGAGCAGTACTTC. Together with reference TRBV15 and TRBJ2-7, the CDR3 gives the full variable domain: DAMVIQNPRYQVTQFGKPVTLSCSQTLNHNVMYWYQQKSSQAPKLLFHYYDKDFNNEADTPDNFQSRRPNTSFCFLDIRSPGLGDTAMYLCATSRETRSVGYEQYFGPGTRLTVT.

The chain uses TRBV6-1 and TRBJ1-1, with a weak D call TRBD1 (5 bases). The V end lost 6 bases, the J end lost 2 bases, and 13 bases lay between the germline ends. The CDR3 totals 14 residues. Germline lookup yields CDR1 MNHNS and CDR2 SASEGT. This CDR3 is CASSVQDLNTEAFF. In DNA form, the CDR3 reads TGTGCCAGCAGCGTACAGGATCTTAACACTGAAGCTTTCTTT.

CDR3 sequence (DNA): TGTGCCAGTAGTAAGGGACAGAGCTACGAGCAGTACTTC. Its protein product is CASSKGQSYEQYF. J is TRBJ2-7 and V is TRBV19; 7 bases fit TRBD1. Per germline, CDR1 LNHDA and CDR2 SQIVND (reference sequence). The CDR3 is 13 amino acids. With 4 bases clipped from V and 3 bases from J, the junction kept 3 bases outside the gene matches.

This chain uses TRBV9 with TRBJ2-3; no clear D. V was clipped by 4 bases and J by 6 bases, with 15 bases between them. The V gene's germline CDR1 is SGDLS and CDR2 YYNGEE. CDR3 size: 14 residues. CDR3 region: CASSLEASVDTQYF. The CDR3 region has the DNA TGTGCCAGCAGCCTAGAGGCCTCCGTGGATACGCAGTATTTT. Combining the CDR3 with reference TRBV9 and TRBJ2-3 gives the whole variable domain DSGVTQTPKHLITATGQRVTLRCSPRSGDLSVYWYQQSLDQGLQFLIQYYNGEERAKGNILERFSAQQFPDLHSELNLSSLELGDSALYFCASSLEASVDTQYFGPGTRLTVL.

J is TRBJ2-7 and V is TRBV7-9; no clear D gene. This CDR3 is built from 13 residues. Trimming took 3 bases from V and 4 from J, leaving 10 bases between them. Germline V lookup: CDR1 SEHNR, CDR2 FQNEAQ (reference sequence). The CDR3 loop reads CASSFNGGYEQYF. The CDR3 DNA reads as TGTGCCAGCAGCTTCAACGGTGGGTACGAGCAGTACTTC.

V is TRBV11-3 and J is TRBJ1-1, with TRBD1 matching 8 bases. The CDR3 is 14 amino acids. Germline V CDR1 and CDR2: SGHNT, YENEEA. Trimming took 5 bases from V and 1 from J; bases not matched to a gene: 3. CDR3 protein: CASSRTGTNTEAFF. The CDR3 coding sequence is TGTGCCAGCAGCCGGACAGGGACGAACACTGAAGCTTTCTTT.